The 2 T cell receptor beta chains listed next were all sequenced from one sample in a study of blood T cells in healthy people across ages. A second PCR of roughly 7 to 11 cycles used a sample-barcoded 5' primer and a J-beta primer mix. TCRdb ran MiXCR on the 5' RACE reads and lists one entry per CDR3 protein. The sample lists 710,000 or so distinct CDR3 sequences; less than 40% were seen once. The sample consisted of blood. These receptors all come from a woman at least 80 years old in good health.

With regard to this clonotype: This sequence may be a read error, since a much larger clone differs from it by one base. The V and J genes are TRBV27 and TRBJ2-7; D unresolved. The germline gives CDR1 MNHEY, CDR2 SMNVEV (reference sequence). V was clipped by 3 bases and J by 6 bases, with 12 bases between them. The CDR3 totals 13 residues. The CDR3 coding sequence is TGTGCCAGCAGTTTTCAAGGACGGTCCGAGCAGTACTTC. Protein product: CASSFQGRSEQYF.

In its sample, this clonotype was seen many times. The chain has TRBV6-1 and TRBJ2-7; 8 bases align to TRBD1. Germline V gene sequence: CDR1 MNHNS, CDR2 SASEGT. The trim removed 11 bases at V and 7 bases at J, leaving 13 bases unmatched. This CDR3 spans 13 amino acids. CDR3 sequence reads: CAGRWNRGFEQYF. The CDR3 DNA reads TGTGCCGGAAGATGGAACAGGGGGTTTGAGCAGTACTTC.